The clone carrying this T cell receptor beta chain was counted many times. Its antigen is as yet unknown. Time point meaning: sample taken at primary tumor resection. Patients with untreated early-stage non-small cell lung cancer, numbering some 68, were the donors. CDR1 is SGHAT and CDR2 is FQNNGV in the germline V gene. Trimming took 1 base from V and 8 from J, leaving 19 bases between them. This CDR3 has 16 residues. These data originate in a study of spatial heterogeneity in lung cancer. Overall study findings and caveats: At resection, ubiquitous expanded tumor TCRs appeared in blood more than at follow-up.

A unique molecular identifier was attached to every TCR cDNA molecule. TCRdb passed the 5' RACE reads through MiXCR, listing each CDR3 protein once. The sample includes around 10,000 distinct CDR3 sequences, 3.7% seen only once; the top ten take around 50%. V is TRBV11-2 and J is TRBJ2-3; weak D call: TRBD2 (6 bases). This sequence was found in a female donor with early-stage non-small cell lung cancer. Material: PBMCs, obtained at surgery. The CDR3 loop reads CASSLGFTGDSGTQYF. CDR3 coding DNA: TGTGCCAGCAGCTTAGGTTTCACGGGAGACAGTGGTACGCAGTATTTT.